This T cell receptor (beta chain) was profiled in a study of blood T cell repertoires in COVID-19. Background on the study: Acute and convalescent COVID-19 specimens originated in the United States, Italy and Spain. T cells, B-cell-depleted T cells, or PBMCs provided the cDNA or gDNA that served as material.

Methods used by the authors: Reference gene primer amplification in the assay estimated nucleated cell counts. The table came from immunoSEQ multiplex PCR; TCRdb's copy has only in-frame clones and leaves some out. That table gives V, J and clone size, and the DNA gave D and trimming. The sample records under 300,000 clones, roughly four fifths being singletons. The length of the CDR3 is 12 residues. V was clipped by 5 bases and J by 7 bases, with 9 bases between them. Germline V gene lookup returns CDR1 SGHTA and CDR2 FQGNSA. The chain links TRBV7-2 to TRBJ1-5; TRBD1 might be the D (6 bases). This clonotype was obtained from a woman aged 18-29 years with acute or convalescent COVID-19. What was sequenced was peripheral blood. The CDR3 spells CASSIQGQPQHF. In nucleotides, the CDR3 is TGTGCCAGCAGCATTCAGGGGCAGCCCCAGCATTTT.